This entry is about one T cell receptor (beta chain). The sample belongs to a study of shared clonotypes between healthy human individuals. This CDR3 is built from 14 residues. V lost 1 base to trimming and J lost 5 bases, with 11 bases between them. The germline CDR1 and CDR2 sequences are MNHEY and SMNVEV (reference sequence). Into CD45RA+ naive and CD45RA-negative memory subsets, the CD4+ cells were split. Measured with immunoSEQ multiplex PCR; TCRdb has only the in-frame clones, and not every one. The sample comprises around 720,000 clones, around 73% of which are singletons, and roughly 1.9% rests with the top ten.

The chain employs TRBV27 and TRBJ1-2; maybe TRBD1 (5 bases). The material sequenced was memory CD4+ T cells sorted from blood. As for subset: CD45RA-negative fraction. This TCR was sampled from a woman aged 25 to 39 in good health. CDR3 in amino acids: CASSLFRVPYGYTF. The DNA for the CDR3 is TGTGCCAGCAGTTTATTCAGGGTGCCATATGGCTACACCTTC.